These 19 T cell receptor beta chains were sequenced from one sample in a study of T cell changes during pregnancy in multiple sclerosis. Produced via immunoSEQ multiplex PCR; TCRdb's table is partial and in-frame only. The table shows 40,000 or so clones, with approximately 94% occurring only once. The input for sequencing was CD4+ T cells from peripheral blood mononuclear cells, taken in the third trimester of pregnancy. Receptors originate from a female donor with multiple sclerosis, enrolled in a pregnancy study.

The CDR3 DNA reads as TGTGCCGAACCCTTAGCAACCTCCGGGGAGCTGTTTTTT. Its translation: CAEPLATSGELFF. This sequence joins TRBV11-2 and TRBJ2-2, with D uncertain. From germline, CDR1 is SGHAT and CDR2 FQNNGV. The CDR3 covers 13 residues. Deletions cut 11 bases from V and 6 bases from J, with 16 bases between. Complete variable domain (other parts from reference TRBV11-2 and TRBJ2-2): EAGVAQSPRYKIIEKRQSVAFWCNPISGHATLYWYQQILGQGPKLLIQFQNNGVVDDSQLPKDRFSAERLKGVDSTLKIQPAKLEDSAVYLCAEPLATSGELFFGEGSRLTVL.

The chain carries TRBV27 and TRBJ1-6; 8 bases map to TRBD1. Unmatched junction bases numbered 6, after V lost 4 bases and J lost 10 bases. In germline, CDR1 is MNHEY, CDR2 SMNVEV (reference sequence). The CDR3 covers 14 residues. The CDR3 coding sequence is TGTGCCAGCAGTTGGACAGGGCAAAGGTCACCCCTCCACTTT. Translation: CASSWTGQRSPLHF.

This chain uses TRBV9 with TRBJ2-6, with 8 bases that match TRBD1. The ends lost 4 bases at V and 0 bases at J; junction bases unmatched: 6. The CDR3 is 17 residues long. Per the germline V gene, CDR1 is SGDLS and CDR2 is YYNGEE. The CDR3: CASSPGTGNSGANVLTF. DNA for the CDR3: TGTGCCAGCAGCCCTGGGACAGGCAACTCTGGGGCCAACGTCCTGACTTTC.

This chain connects TRBV7-8 to TRBJ1-2; TRBD1 agrees at 7 bases. Germline V gene data show CDR1 as SGHVS and CDR2 as FQNEAQ. The V gene end was trimmed by 7 bases and the J gene end by 3 bases; junction bases not matched to a gene: 11. The CDR3 has 15 amino acids. The CDR3 here is CASTPWRGLDYGYTF. The CDR3 DNA sequence: TGTGCCAGCACCCCGTGGAGGGGGCTTGACTATGGCTACACCTTC.

V gene TRBV29-1 combines with J gene TRBJ1-1; D is ambiguous. Looked up from germline, CDR1 is SQVTM and CDR2 is ANQGSEA. The CDR3 contains 11 residues. Trimming pared 4 bases from V and 7 bases from J, leaving 10 bases between. The CDR3 coding sequence is TGCAGCGTTGTCGAGCTGGTTGAAGCTTTCTTT. Its protein product is CSVVELVEAFF.

The chain links TRBV19 to TRBJ1-4; 9 positions match TRBD1. There are 15 residues in the CDR3. The germline V gene has CDR1 LNHDA and CDR2 SQIVND (reference sequence). The trim removed 6 bases at V and 3 bases at J, leaving 5 bases unmatched. CDR3 DNA: TGTGCCAGTAGCCACAGGGGGCATGCTAATGAAAAACTGTTTTTT. It encodes CASSHRGHANEKLFF.

The J gene is TRBJ2-2, the V gene TRBV19, with TRBD1 matching over 10 bases. The CDR3 contains 15 residues. Germline loops: CDR1 LNHDA, CDR2 SQIVND (reference sequence). V dropped 5 bases and J dropped 4; count of bases not matched to a gene: 4. CDR3 in amino acids: CASSRRTGGTGELFF. For the CDR3, the DNA is TGTGCCAGTAGTCGCCGGACAGGGGGCACCGGGGAGCTGTTTTTT.

The chain joins TRBV5-1 to TRBJ1-2; the D gene is possibly TRBD1 (6 bases). Germline assignment: CDR1 SGHRS and CDR2 YFSETQ. The V end was cut by 2 bases, the J end by 3 bases, with 8 bases between. The CDR3 totals 13 residues. Here the CDR3 DNA reads TGCGCCAGCAGCTTCGCAGGGGACTATGGCTACACCTTC. It is translated as CASSFAGDYGYTF.

V and J are TRBV18 and TRBJ2-7, with 9 bases identical to TRBD2. V shed 3 bases and J 6 bases; nucleotides not matched to a gene: 6. The CDR3 contains 14 residues. Germline CDR1 and CDR2: KGHSH and LQKENI. The chain's CDR3 is CASSPGLAMGEQYF. The CDR3 coding sequence is TGTGCCAGCTCACCTGGACTAGCGATGGGCGAGCAGTACTTC.

The DNA for the CDR3 is TGTGCCAGCAGTTTACGGACAGGGTCCTATGGCTACACCTTC. This encodes CASSLRTGSYGYTF. The chain combines TRBV28 with TRBJ1-2, with TRBD1 identical over 8 bases. The V and J ends lost 2 bases and 4 bases, in that order; junction bases with no gene match: 3. CDR3 length: 14 amino acids. In germline, CDR1 is MDHEN, CDR2 SYDVKM.

In its sample, this clone was seen once. The J gene is TRBJ2-1, the V gene TRBV7-8; 7 nucleotides line up with TRBD1. The germline CDR1 and CDR2 sequences are SGHVS and FQNEAQ. The CDR3 length is 15 residues. J was trimmed by 5 bases and V by 0 bases; bases with no gene match: 4. The CDR3 DNA reads TGTGCCAGCAGCTTAGCGAGGGGGCGGAACAATGAGCAGTTCTTC. Translation gives CASSLARGRNNEQFF.

This clone is labeled medium-sized (0.01 to 0.1%). The gene calls are TRBV18 and TRBJ1-2; 7 nucleotides line up with TRBD1. The CDR3 consists of 16 residues. CDR1 KGHSH and CDR2 LQKENI come from the germline V gene. The junction had 12 bases not matched to a gene; V was cut back by 2 bases and J by 6 bases. As DNA, the CDR3 is TGTGCCAGCTCACCAGGGACAGAGTTAAAGGGCCATGGCTACACCTTC. It translates to CASSPGTELKGHGYTF.

The rearrangement links TRBV5-4 to TRBJ2-1, with D possibly TRBD2 on 6 matching bases. V lost 1 base and J lost 5, with 13 bases in between. Germline lookup yields CDR1 SGHNT and CDR2 YYREEE (reference sequence). The CDR3 spans 15 residues. CDR3 sequence: CASSLIAGNNNEQFF. CDR3 sequence (DNA): TGTGCCAGCAGCTTGATTGCGGGGAACAACAATGAGCAGTTCTTC. Using reference TRBV5-4 and TRBJ2-1 for the parts outside the CDR3, the full variable domain is ETGVTQSPTHLIKTRGQQVTLRCSSQSGHNTVSWYQQALGQGPQFIFQYYREEENGRGNFPPRFSGLQFPNYSSELNVNALELDDSALYLCASSLIAGNNNEQFFGPGTRLTVL.

The V call is TRBV7-8, the J call TRBJ1-5; D remains ambiguous. In germline, CDR1 is SGHVS, CDR2 FQNEAQ. This CDR3 spans 15 amino acids. Trimming stripped 4 bases from V and 2 bases from J, with 12 bases between. This CDR3 reads CASSSEGNRNQPQHF. Written as DNA, the CDR3 is TGTGCCAGCAGCTCCGAGGGTAACCGCAATCAGCCCCAGCATTTT.

V gene TRBV5-1 combines with J gene TRBJ2-1; a possible D gene is TRBD1 (7 bases). The V gene's germline CDR1 is SGHRS and CDR2 YFSETQ. Deletions cut 1 base from V and 9 bases from J, with 32 bases between. The CDR3 is made up of 20 amino acids. The CDR3 protein is CASSLFRRQGGREIQPEQFF. As DNA, the CDR3 is TGCGCCAGCAGCTTGTTCCGTCGGCAGGGGGGACGGGAGATTCAACCTGAGCAGTTCTTC.

The chain uses TRBV6-5 and TRBJ2-5, with D perhaps matching TRBD2 (5 bases). The CDR3 is made up of 16 amino acids. Trimming removed 2 bases at V and 6 bases at J, with 19 bases between. The germline V gene has CDR1 MNHEY and CDR2 SVGAGI. The DNA for the CDR3 is TGTGCCAGCAGTTACAGTGAGGGCTCGCCGGCTAAGACCCAGTACTTC. Translating it yields CASSYSEGSPAKTQYF.

The chain combines TRBV2 with TRBJ1-1; D may be TRBD1 (6 bases). V shed 7 bases and J shed 1 base, with 16 bases lying between them. The germline V gene has CDR1 SNHLY and CDR2 FYNNEI. This CDR3 is 15 amino acids long. The CDR3 sequence: CASTSSGQSNTEAFF. DNA for the CDR3: TGTGCCAGCACCTCTTCCGGACAGTCGAACACTGAAGCTTTCTTT. The whole variable domain, remainder taken from reference TRBV2 and TRBJ1-1, is EPEVTQTPSHQVTQMGQEVILRCVPISNHLYFYWYRQILGQKVEFLVSFYNNEISEKSEIFDDQFSVERPDGSNFTLKIRSTKLEDSAMYFCASTSSGQSNTEAFFGQGTRLTVV.

The genes are TRBV6-6 and TRBJ1-3; 7 bases align to TRBD1. Germline V gene sequence: CDR1 MNHNY, CDR2 SVGAGI (reference sequence). The CDR3 covers 16 residues. The trim removed 2 bases at V and 0 bases at J, leaving 4 bases unmatched. The DNA of the CDR3 is TGTGCCAGCAGTTACGGGGACAGCAACTCTGGAAACACCATATATTTT. Translation: CASSYGDSNSGNTIYF.

Concerning this clone itself: Other DNA sequences within the sample encode an identical CDR3. This chain links TRBV5-1 with TRBJ2-2; D is possibly TRBD2 (6 bases). V was clipped by 4 bases and J by 1 base, with 8 bases between them. The CDR3 extends over 14 amino acids. Germline values: CDR1 SGHRS, CDR2 YFSETQ. The CDR3 loop reads CASSPGGNTGELFF. The CDR3 DNA reads TGCGCCAGCAGCCCCGGGGGGAACACCGGGGAGCTGTTTTTT.